This is a list of T cell receptor beta chains from one sample in a study of CD8+ T cells in alopecia areata. Some clones are missing from TCRdb's copy, which holds only in-frame ones; the method was immunoSEQ multiplex PCR. The sample records roughly 150,000 clones, 62% being singletons. The sample was CD8+ T cells sorted from blood. These receptor sequences come from a human donor in good health. Each CDR3 is given with its conserved first and last residue. D genes are given only for firm matches. A clone size is listed for some rows: how often the clone was seen (once, few, many), or a class if it is expanded.

clone_size,j_call,v_call,d_call,cdr3_aa,cdr3_nt
.,TRBJ2-5,TRBV27,TRBD1,CASSFYPGTVGGETQYF,TGTGCCAGCAGTTTTTATCCCGGGACAGTCGGCGGGGAGACCCAGTACTTC
.,TRBJ2-2,TRBV13,.,CASSLRGGTGELFF,TGTGCCAGCAGCTTGAGGGGTGGGACCGGGGAGCTGTTTTTT
.,TRBJ1-2,TRBV9,.,CASSAHSHRDYGYTF,TGTGCCAGCAGCGCCCACAGTCACAGGGATTACGGCTACACCTTC
.,TRBJ2-2,TRBV6-5,TRBD1,CASRRGQGVSGELFF,TGTGCCAGCAGACGGGGACAGGGGGTCTCCGGGGAGCTGTTTTTT
.,TRBJ1-2,TRBV6-5,.,CASSYSPLQTVYGYTF,TGTGCCAGCAGTTACTCGCCTTTACAGACCGTCTATGGCTACACCTTC
.,TRBJ1-2,TRBV29-1,TRBD1,CSVKPTGNENRGGYTF,TGCAGCGTAAAGCCGACAGGGAACGAGAATCGGGGTGGCTACACCTTC
.,TRBJ2-7,TRBV28,TRBD2,CASSLPGGGEQYF,TGTGCCAGCAGTTTACCGGGAGGCGGCGAGCAGTACTTC
.,TRBJ2-2,TRBV5-4,.,CASSPNWAANTGELFF,TGTGCCAGCAGCCCGAATTGGGCAGCGAACACCGGGGAGCTGTTTTTT
few,TRBJ2-2,TRBV2,TRBD2,CASRLAGGNTGELFF,TGTGCCAGCAGGCTAGCGGGAGGGAACACCGGGGAGCTGTTTTTT
.,TRBJ2-2,TRBV7-6,.,CASSLGASGTIDTGELFF,TGTGCCAGCAGCTTAGGCGCTTCAGGGACCATAGACACCGGGGAGCTGTTTTTT
.,TRBJ2-3,TRBV7-2,TRBD2,CASSAKLAGAHTDTQYF,TGTGCCAGCAGCGCCAAATTAGCGGGAGCTCACACAGATACGCAGTATTTT
.,TRBJ1-1,TRBV7-6,.,CASTLGGAREAFF,TGTGCCAGCACCTTAGGGGGAGCCAGGGAAGCTTTCTTT
few,TRBJ2-7,TRBV29-1,.,CSVAPAGSYEQYF,TGCAGCGTTGCTCCGGCAGGGTCCTACGAGCAGTACTTC
.,TRBJ2-7,TRBV5-1,.,CASSSTSYEQYF,TGCGCCAGCAGTTCGACGTCCTACGAGCAGTACTTC
few,TRBJ2-1,TRBV27,.,CASMRAGRPGNEQFF,TGTGCCAGCATGCGTGCGGGACGCCCGGGAAATGAGCAGTTCTTC
.,TRBJ1-2,TRBV4-1,.,CASSQYGSNYGYTF,TGCGCCAGCAGCCAGTACGGATCTAACTATGGCTACACCTTC
.,TRBJ2-7,TRBV6-5,.,CASSVPGDEQYF,TGTGCCAGCAGCGTCCCAGGGGACGAGCAGTACTTC
.,TRBJ2-3,TRBV9,TRBD1,CASSPGTVTDTQYF,TGTGCCAGCAGCCCCGGGACAGTCACAGATACGCAGTATTTT
.,TRBJ2-1,TRBV25-1,.,CASQSVDSYNEQFF,TGTGCCAGCCAGTCCGTAGACTCCTACAATGAGCAGTTCTTC
.,TRBJ1-2,TRBV30,.,CAWSPLTGVERYTF,TGTGCCTGGAGTCCCCTAACCGGGGTTGAACGCTACACCTTC
.,TRBJ2-1,TRBV30,TRBD1,CAWGQGTSYNEQFF,TGTGCCTGGGGACAGGGGACCTCCTACAATGAGCAGTTCTTC
.,TRBJ2-1,TRBV29-1,.,CSVGAYSRHEQFF,TGCAGCGTTGGGGCGTATTCCCGGCATGAGCAGTTCTTC
.,TRBJ1-2,TRBV2,.,CASSEVGHGYTF,TGTGCCAGCAGTGAAGTGGGACACGGCTACACCTTC
.,TRBJ2-1,TRBV15,.,CATSTTRLVVDRYNEQFF,TGTGCCACCAGCACTACACGGCTGGTTGTGGACAGATACAATGAGCAGTTCTTC
.,TRBJ2-1,TRBV29-1,.,CSVEAGNRGYNEQFF,TGCAGCGTTGAGGCGGGAAACAGGGGCTACAATGAGCAGTTCTTC
once,TRBJ2-1,TRBV9,TRBD2,CASSPGLAGALSEQFF,TGTGCCAGCAGCCCGGGACTAGCGGGAGCGTTGAGTGAGCAGTTCTTC
.,TRBJ2-5,TRBV6-6,.,CASSYSTAETQYF,TGTGCCAGCAGTTACTCTACGGCAGAGACCCAGTACTTC
.,TRBJ2-2,TRBV14,.,CASSQVGDTYTGELFF,TGTGCCAGCAGCCAAGTTGGGGACACCTACACCGGGGAGCTGTTTTTT